These 5 T cell receptor beta chains were all obtained from the same sample, sequenced in a study of OX40 agonist ivuxolimab in advanced cancers. Library creation used the immunoSEQ multiplex PCR assay. TCRdb provides this immuneACCESS table in a form limited to in-frame rearrangements. Some clones are lacking; in checked studies, under half of them reflect an unresolved V gene, and why the rest are absent is not known. This sample lists 90,000 to 100,000 clones; around nine tenths were detected once. Clones ranked in the top ten supply 0.7% to 0.95% of the sample. Sequences were derived from CD4+ or CD8+ T cells sorted from blood, sampled in a trial of the OX40 agonist ivuxolimab. These receptors were taken from an adult with an advanced solid tumor such as melanoma, head and neck, liver or kidney cancer.

The chain employs TRBV18 and TRBJ1-4; TRBD1 might be the D (6 bases). V lost 4 bases and J 5 bases, leaving 11 bases between the germline ends. The CDR3 consists of 14 residues. Looked up from germline, CDR1 is KGHSH and CDR2 is LQKENI. DNA of the CDR3: TGTGCCAGCTCACTACAGGGTTCGAATGAAAAACTGTTTTTT. It is translated as CASSLQGSNEKLFF.

This chain connects TRBV7-2 to TRBJ2-3; the D is unclear. The germline V and J ends were trimmed by 2 bases and 3 bases, with 3 bases remaining between them. From germline, CDR1 is SGHTA and CDR2 FQGNSA. The CDR3 has 12 residues. Here the CDR3 reads CASSLLTDTQYF. The DNA for the CDR3 is TGTGCCAGCAGCTTATTGACAGATACGCAGTATTTT.

This chain uses TRBV7-8 with TRBJ1-5; TRBD1 matches 7 bases. V shed 5 bases, J shed 4 bases, and the junction held 11 bases outside the gene matches. CDR3 length: 16 amino acids. Germline V gives CDR1 SGHVS, CDR2 FQNEAQ. The DNA for the CDR3 is TGTGCCAGCAGCCGGATGGAGGGGGCGGCTAATCAGCCCCAGCATTTT. Protein: CASSRMEGAANQPQHF.

The chain carries TRBV5-8 and TRBJ2-7, with 7 bases that match TRBD1. J lost 8 bases, V lost 0 bases, and 2 bases had no gene match. CDR1 is SGHTS, CDR2 YDEGEE, per germline. CDR3 length: 12 amino acids. CDR3 coding DNA: TGTGCCAGCAGCTTGGTACAGGGGAAGCAGTACGTC. Translating it yields CASSLVQGKQYV.

This chain links TRBV5-1 with TRBJ1-1; no clear D gene. The CDR3 spans 13 residues. Germline V CDR1 and CDR2: SGHRS, YFSETQ. V was cut by 4 bases and J by 0 bases, with 7 bases left in between. The CDR3: CASSRELNTEAFF. The CDR3 DNA reads as TGCGCCAGCAGCCGTGAGTTGAACACTGAAGCTTTCTTT.